A selection of T cell receptor beta chains follows, all from one sample in a study of shared clonotypes between healthy human individuals. Measured with immunoSEQ multiplex PCR; TCRdb has only the in-frame clones, and not every one. This sample has millions of clones, with 85% to 95% found just once. The sample consisted of naive CD4+ T cells sorted from blood. The receptors stem from a man younger than 30 in good health. Both conserved end residues are part of each CDR3. Each record gives: V gene, J gene, D gene, CDR3 protein. A D gene is named only where the DNA matches it firmly.

TRBV30	TRBJ2-7	.	CAYSGDYEQYF
TRBV5-1	.	.	CASSRAGTLSYEQYF
TRBV30	TRBJ1-2	TRBD1	CAYLRQGAEGYTF
TRBV4-1	TRBJ1-2	TRBD1	CASSQDDRVSNYGYTF
TRBV28	TRBJ2-7	.	CASTLDPGYEQYF
TRBV30	TRBJ2-5	.	CAWSPEETQYF
TRBV19	TRBJ2-1	TRBD1	CASSITGISQGVDEQFF
TRBV10-3	TRBJ2-1	TRBD2	CAISEVGGKSGGEQFF
TRBV10-3	TRBJ2-3	.	CAISELQGASTDTQYF
TRBV18	TRBJ2-5	.	CASSQNYQETQYF
TRBV29-1	TRBJ2-3	.	CSIEKGTDTQYF
TRBV7-9	TRBJ2-2	.	CASSLAGGDGELFF
TRBV30	TRBJ2-3	.	CAWSAGVPTDTQYF
TRBV18	TRBJ2-7	.	CASSPPVGLNEQYF
TRBV14	TRBJ2-2	.	CASSSWVGRRNTGELFF
TRBV13	TRBJ2-2	.	CASSQGERTGELFF
TRBV10-1	TRBJ2-7	.	CASSPGFPSYEQYF
TRBV10-3	TRBJ1-2	.	CAISGTGTGYGYTF
TRBV6-4	TRBJ2-1	.	CASSDSGRPPNEQFF
TRBV11-2	TRBJ2-3	.	CASSFLAAADTQYF
TRBV4-3	TRBJ1-6	.	CASSQEAGSYNSPLHF
TRBV7-2	TRBJ2-3	.	CASSSSRTDDTQYF
TRBV7-2	TRBJ1-3	.	CASSLLGSRNTIYF
TRBV7-9	TRBJ2-1	TRBD2	CASSLGLAEVNEQFF
TRBV5-1	TRBJ1-1	.	CASSGGHMAPEAFF
TRBV13	TRBJ2-5	TRBD2	CASSLGLAGKETQYF
TRBV6-6	TRBJ2-3	TRBD1	CASSYGSGQGADTQYF
TRBV19	TRBJ2-6	.	CASSGVGANVLTF
TRBV30	TRBJ2-1	.	CAWNRGTANEQFF
TRBV6-1	TRBJ2-7	.	CASSVNRAWSSYEQYF
TRBV28	TRBJ1-1	TRBD1	CASCGQGLFEAFF
TRBV9	TRBJ1-6	.	CASSRDAQSPLHF
TRBV30	TRBJ1-6	.	CAWSAGQPNSPLHF
TRBV2	TRBJ1-2	.	CASSAQGGAAYGYTF
TRBV6-6	TRBJ2-1	TRBD2	CASSFEASGDEQFF
TRBV11-3	TRBJ2-1	.	CASSLDRLGAGDNEQFF
TRBV18	TRBJ2-7	TRBD1	CASSPAGQGYEQYF
TRBV30	TRBJ1-5	.	CAWSVRGRNQPQHF
TRBV6-6	TRBJ1-5	.	CASSSRGGLSNQPQHF
TRBV5-6	TRBJ2-3	.	CASSLQGPDTQYF
TRBV9	TRBJ1-3	.	CASSPVGGTSGNTIYF